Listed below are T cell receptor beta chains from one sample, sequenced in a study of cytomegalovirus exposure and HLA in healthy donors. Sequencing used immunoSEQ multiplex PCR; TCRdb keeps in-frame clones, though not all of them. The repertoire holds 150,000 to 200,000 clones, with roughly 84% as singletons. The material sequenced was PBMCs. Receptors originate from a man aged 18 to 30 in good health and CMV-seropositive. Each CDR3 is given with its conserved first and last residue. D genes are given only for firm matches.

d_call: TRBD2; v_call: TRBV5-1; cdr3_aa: CASSTGLAGGGTDTQYF
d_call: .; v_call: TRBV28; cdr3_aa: CASSLSQGSTEAFF
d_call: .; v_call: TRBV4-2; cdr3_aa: CASSQDNTGYGYTF
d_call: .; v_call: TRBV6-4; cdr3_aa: CASSATGNNEQFF
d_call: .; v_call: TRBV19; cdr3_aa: CASSMKQGSGYGYTF
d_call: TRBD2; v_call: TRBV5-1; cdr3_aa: CASSREGLALSGELFF
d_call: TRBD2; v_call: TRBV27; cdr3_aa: CASRRPGLAGEQYF
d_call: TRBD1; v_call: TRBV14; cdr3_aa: CASSRGRGLGTGELFF
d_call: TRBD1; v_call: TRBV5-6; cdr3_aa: CASSYPTGITEAFF
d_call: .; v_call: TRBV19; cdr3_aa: CASSTNRDSLENEQFF
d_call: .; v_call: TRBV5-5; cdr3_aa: CASSSRSPGELFF
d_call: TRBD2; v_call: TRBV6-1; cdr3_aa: CASIVGGTTGELFF
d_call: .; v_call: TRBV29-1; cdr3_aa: CSVERGEGYTF
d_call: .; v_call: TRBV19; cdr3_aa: CASLALPAYPGEAFF
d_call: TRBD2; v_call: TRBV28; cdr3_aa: CASSFVWGAGADEQFF
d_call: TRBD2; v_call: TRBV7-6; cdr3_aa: CASSQGLAGGEQFF
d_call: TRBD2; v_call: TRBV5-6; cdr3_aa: CASSLVAGGRNEQFF
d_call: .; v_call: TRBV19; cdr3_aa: CASSPRRTALDYGYTF
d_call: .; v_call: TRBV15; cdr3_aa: CATSRDTRYGYTF
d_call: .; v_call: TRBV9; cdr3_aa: CASSLDNEQFF
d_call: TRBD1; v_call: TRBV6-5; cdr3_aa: CASSPRQGARETQYF
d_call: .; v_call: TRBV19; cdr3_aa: CASRKGWTETSNQPQHF
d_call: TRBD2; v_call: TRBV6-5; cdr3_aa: CASSRGLASYEQYF
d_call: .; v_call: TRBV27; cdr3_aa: CASSSVLTDTQYF
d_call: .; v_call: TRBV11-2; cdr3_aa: CASSLLGGHDTEAFF
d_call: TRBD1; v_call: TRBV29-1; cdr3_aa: CSVVLADRGGKLFF
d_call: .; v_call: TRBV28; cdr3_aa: CASSSRIFSNQPQHF
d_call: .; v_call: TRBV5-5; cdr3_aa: CASSLGGRGNYGYTF
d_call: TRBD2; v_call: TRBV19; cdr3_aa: CASSIKGRTSGRLPSYEQYF
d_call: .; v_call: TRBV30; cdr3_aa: CAWSVQVMTEAFF
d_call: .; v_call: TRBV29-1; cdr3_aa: CSVKPQGNYGYTF
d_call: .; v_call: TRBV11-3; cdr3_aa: CASSPVGGNEQYF
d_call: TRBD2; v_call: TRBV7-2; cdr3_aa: CASSSFGGGSSYEQYF
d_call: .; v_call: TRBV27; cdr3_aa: CASSLSPIGTEAFF
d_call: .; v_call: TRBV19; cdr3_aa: CASIGRDTEAFF
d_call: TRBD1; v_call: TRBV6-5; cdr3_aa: CASSSGTGSSTDTQYF
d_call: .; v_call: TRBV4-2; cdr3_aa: CASSQSPGKGQETQYF
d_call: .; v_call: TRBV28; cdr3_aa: CASTSGEGSTDTQYF
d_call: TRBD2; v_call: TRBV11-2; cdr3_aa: CASSYGLDEQYF
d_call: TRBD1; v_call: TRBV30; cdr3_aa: CAWSPSGQGMGGSF
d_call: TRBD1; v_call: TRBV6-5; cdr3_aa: CASSSANRGLAEKLFF